Shown below are 26 T cell receptor beta chains from a single sample sequenced in a study of long-term antiretroviral therapy in people with HIV. The authors ran the immunoSEQ assay, v3.0, at survey level. The table came from immunoSEQ multiplex PCR; TCRdb's copy has only in-frame clones and leaves some out. This sample has approximately 33,000 clones; around 85% occur once, and the top ten carry approximately 3.6%. The source was unsorted PBMCs, collected 0.8 years before starting antiretroviral therapy. The origin of the receptors is a man younger than 30 with HIV.

The genes are TRBV6-5 and TRBJ2-7, with D maybe TRBD2 (5 bases). CDR1 MNHEY and CDR2 SVGAGI come from the germline V gene. The V gene lost 4 bases and the J gene lost 3 bases, with 10 bases spanning the gap. This CDR3 is built from 13 residues. DNA for the CDR3: TGTGCCAGCAGTTCATTACGGGGCTACGAGCAGTACTTC. Encoded protein: CASSSLRGYEQYF.

This clone showed up just a few times. This sequence joins TRBV29-1 and TRBJ1-2; D is uncertain. V dropped 1 base and J dropped 3 bases, with 3 bases sitting between them. Germline loops: CDR1 SQVTM, CDR2 ANQGSEA. This CDR3 has 11 residues. CDR3: CSVEGYYGYTF. The CDR3, as DNA: TGCAGCGTTGAAGGATACTATGGCTACACCTTC.

This chain links TRBV6-5 with TRBJ2-5; tentative D call: TRBD2 (6 bases). V lost 0 bases, J lost 2 bases, and 7 bases lay in between. The CDR3 extends over 14 amino acids. Germline CDR1 reads MNHEY; CDR2 reads SVGAGI. The CDR3, as DNA: TGTGCCAGCAGTTACTCTCGGGAGCAAGAGACCCAGTACTTC. Its protein is CASSYSREQETQYF.

The chain recombines TRBV7-8 with TRBJ2-3; possibly TRBD1 or TRBD2 for D (5 bases each). This CDR3 region has 16 residues. Trimming left V 5 bases short and J 1 base short, with 16 bases between. Germline lookup yields CDR1 SGHVS and CDR2 FQNEAQ. This CDR3 is CASSLLGVEGTDTQYF. The DNA for the CDR3 is TGTGCCAGCAGCCTCTTGGGGGTGGAGGGCACAGATACGCAGTATTTT.

The gene calls are TRBV7-8 and TRBJ2-2; TRBD1 matches 7 bases. Germline V gene data show CDR1 as SGHVS and CDR2 as FQNEAQ. The CDR3 is 15 amino acids. With V trimmed by 1 base and J by 7 bases, 6 bases remained unmatched. CDR3 DNA sequence: TGTGCCAGCAGCTTAGGGATTAACAGGGGCGGGGAGCTGTTTTTT. This translates into CASSLGINRGGELFF.

The gene calls are TRBV30 and TRBJ2-7; perhaps TRBD1 as D (6 bases). Trimming took off 4 bases at V and 4 bases at J, with 14 bases between the two ends. CDR3 length: 13 amino acids. Per the germline V gene, CDR1 is GTSNPN and CDR2 is SVGIG (reference sequence). The CDR3 coding sequence is TGTGCCTGGACCGGGACACCTCCTTACGAGCAGTACTTC. This translates into CAWTGTPPYEQYF. The complete variable domain, with remaining parts taken from reference TRBV30 and TRBJ2-7, reads SQTIHQWPATLVQPVGSPLSLECTVEGTSNPNLYWYRQAAGRGLQLLFYSVGIGQISSEVPQNLSASRPQDRQFILSSKKLLLSDSGFYLCAWTGTPPYEQYFGPGTRLTVT.

V gene TRBV28 combines with J gene TRBJ1-5; D ambiguous. The CDR3 contains 16 residues. The germline gives CDR1 MDHEN, CDR2 SYDVKM. The germline V and J ends were trimmed by 2 bases and 0 bases, with 11 bases remaining between them. The CDR3 DNA sequence: TGTGCCAGCAGTTTAGGAGGTTTCAATAGCAATCAGCCCCAGCATTTT. Protein: CASSLGGFNSNQPQHF.

V and J are TRBV5-5 and TRBJ2-7, with 7 positions matching TRBD1. J gave up 0 bases and V 4 bases, and 7 bases lay outside the gene matches. This CDR3 is built from 15 residues. The germline CDR1 and CDR2 sequences are SGHKS and YYEKEE (reference sequence). Here the CDR3 reads CASSLTGFSSYEQYF. CDR3 bases: TGTGCCAGCAGCCTGACAGGGTTTAGCTCCTACGAGCAGTACTTC.

The chain is built from TRBV7-2 and TRBJ1-2; maybe TRBD1 (5 bases). This CDR3 is built from 13 residues. Germline CDR1 SGHTA, CDR2 FQGNSA. V was trimmed by 5 bases and J by 4 bases, leaving 11 bases between them. CDR3 nucleotide sequence: TGTGCCAGCAGCCGGGGCGCCATCTATGGCTACACCTTC. Protein: CASSRGAIYGYTF.

The V call is TRBV6-5, the J call TRBJ1-5; the match to TRBD1 covers 7 bases. From germline, CDR1 is MNHEY and CDR2 SVGAGI. There are 13 residues in the CDR3. V dropped 5 bases and J dropped 6; count of bases not matched to a gene: 4. Written as DNA, the CDR3 is TGTGCCAGCAGTGCGCAGGGGGTTCAGCCCCAGCATTTT. Translation gives CASSAQGVQPQHF.

The genes are TRBV2 and TRBJ2-1; D gene uncertain. V was pared by 2 bases and J by 9 bases, with 14 bases between. The CDR3 runs 14 residues. From germline, CDR1 is SNHLY and CDR2 FYNNEI. The CDR3 reads CASSESQEYGEQFF. Here the CDR3 DNA reads TGTGCCAGCAGTGAATCCCAGGAATATGGTGAGCAGTTCTTC. Filled out from reference TRBV2 and TRBJ2-1, the complete variable domain reads EPEVTQTPSHQVTQMGQEVILRCVPISNHLYFYWYRQILGQKVEFLVSFYNNEISEKSEIFDDQFSVERPDGSNFTLKIRSTKLEDSAMYFCASSESQEYGEQFFGPGTRLTVL.

The chain is built from TRBV6-5 and TRBJ2-4; D possibly corresponds to TRBD2 (6 bases). V gave up 5 bases and J gave up 1 base, with 9 bases separating them. CDR3 size: 14 residues. Germline V lookup: CDR1 MNHEY, CDR2 SVGAGI. The CDR3 here is CASSPGRAKNIQYF. The CDR3, as DNA: TGTGCCAGCAGTCCAGGGAGGGCCAAAAACATTCAGTACTTC.

This chain joins TRBV5-1 and TRBJ2-5; a possible D gene is TRBD2 (6 bases). The CDR3 has 14 amino acids. Germline CDR1 SGHRS, CDR2 YFSETQ. The V end was cut by 0 bases, the J end by 5 bases, with 11 bases between. CDR3 sequence reads: CASSLVEGLETQYF. CDR3 nucleotide sequence: TGCGCCAGCAGCTTGGTGGAGGGCTTGGAGACCCAGTACTTC. Supplemented by reference TRBV5-1 and TRBJ2-5, the full variable domain reads KAGVTQTPRYLIKTRGQQVTLSCSPISGHRSVSWYQQTPGQGLQFLFEYFSETQRNKGNFPGRFSGRQFSNSRSEMNVSTLELGDSALYLCASSLVEGLETQYFGPGTRLLVL.

The genes are TRBV20-1 and TRBJ2-1; D remains unclear. CDR1 is DFQATT, CDR2 SNEGSKA, per germline (reference sequence). Trimming removed 2 bases from V and 10 bases from J, with 9 bases in between. The CDR3 extends over 11 amino acids. The CDR3 loop reads CSARIIGEQFF. In nucleotides, the CDR3 is TGCAGTGCTAGAATAATCGGGGAGCAGTTCTTC.

This chain connects TRBV11-3 to TRBJ1-5; maybe TRBD1 (6 bases). The germline V and J ends were trimmed by 8 bases and 7 bases, with 9 bases remaining between them. This CDR3 is 11 amino acids long. CDR1 SGHNT and CDR2 YENEEA come from the germline V gene. The CDR3 bases are TGTGCCAGCCGCAGGGGCCAGCCCCAGCATTTT. It encodes CASRRGQPQHF.

The chain combines TRBV7-3 with TRBJ1-1; D is unclear. The CDR3 consists of 13 residues. Germline V gene sequence: CDR1 SGHTA, CDR2 FQGTGA. Trimming cost V 4 bases and J 4 bases, with 10 bases left between them. CDR3 residues: CASSSRAATEAFF. CDR3 nucleotide sequence: TGTGCCAGCAGCTCGAGGGCAGCCACTGAAGCTTTCTTT. The variable domain in full, completed from reference TRBV7-3 and TRBJ1-1, reads GAGVSQTPSNKVTEKGKYVELRCDPISGHTALYWYRQSLGQGPEFLIYFQGTGAADDSGLPNDRFFAVRPEGSVSTLKIQRTERGDSAVYLCASSSRAATEAFFGQGTRLTVV.

The V call is TRBV5-1, the J call TRBJ2-1; TRBD1 is a possible D gene (6 bases). CDR3 size: 15 residues. Between the trimmed V and J ends, which lost 0 bases and 8 bases, there was a span of 15 bases. Looked up from germline, CDR1 is SGHRS and CDR2 is YFSETQ. CDR3 nucleotide sequence: TGCGCCAGCAGCTTGGCCGTGGAGGCAGGGGATGAGCAGTTCTTC. Translating it yields CASSLAVEAGDEQFF.

The chain couples TRBV6-1 to TRBJ2-3; TRBD2 agrees at 9 bases. With V trimmed by 0 bases and J by 5 bases, 12 bases remained unmatched. The CDR3 spans 18 residues. The germline gives CDR1 MNHNS, CDR2 SASEGT. CDR3 nucleotide sequence: TGTGCCAGCAGTGAAGCGCTTCTGGCGGGGGGGCGTGGAGATACGCAGTATTTT. Amino acids: CASSEALLAGGRGDTQYF.

The chain has TRBV5-1 and TRBJ1-1; D is ambiguous. Trimming took off 2 bases at V and 1 base at J, with 9 bases between the two ends. Germline lookup yields CDR1 SGHRS and CDR2 YFSETQ. This CDR3 is built from 14 residues. CDR3: CASSFSNENTEAFF. Here the CDR3 DNA reads TGCGCCAGCAGCTTTTCTAATGAGAACACTGAAGCTTTCTTT.

This clone has just one count. The chain recombines TRBV9 with TRBJ2-5; D is perhaps TRBD1 (6 bases). From germline, CDR1 is SGDLS and CDR2 YYNGEE. This CDR3 region has 15 residues. V lost 0 bases to trimming and J lost 4 bases, with 13 bases between them. The CDR3 nucleotides are TGTGCCAGCAGCGTAGGCCAGGGGTGGGGAGAGACCCAGTACTTC. Translation gives CASSVGQGWGETQYF.

Notes on this clone: A read error may account for a junction end that differs from germline. The chain has TRBV18 and TRBJ1-1; D not certain. The CDR3 covers 16 residues. The germline V gene encodes CDR1 KGHSH and CDR2 LQKENI. This chain's CDR3 is CASAPRPQGQNTEAFF. The CDR3, as DNA: TGTGCCAGCGCACCTCGGCCCCAAGGGCAAAACACTGAAGCTTTCTTT.

The rearrangement joins TRBV7-6 to TRBJ2-1; D is tentatively TRBD1 or TRBD2 (6 bases each). This CDR3 contains 17 residues. The V end lost 1 base, the J end lost 8 bases, and 21 bases lay between the germline ends. Germline lookup yields CDR1 SGHVS and CDR2 FNYEAQ. CDR3 in amino acids: CASSLGGGRGPRHEQFF. CDR3 in DNA: TGTGCCAGCAGCTTAGGTGGGGGGCGCGGGCCAAGGCATGAGCAGTTCTTC.

The chain links TRBV5-1 to TRBJ1-2; maybe TRBD1 (5 bases). V dropped 3 bases and J dropped 4 bases, with 10 bases sitting between them. The CDR3 has 13 amino acids. Germline lookup yields CDR1 SGHRS and CDR2 YFSETQ. As DNA, the CDR3 is TGCGCCAGCAGCTCGGCCCAGGGCTATGGCTACACCTTC. This translates into CASSSAQGYGYTF.

The chain joins TRBV6-5 to TRBJ2-3, with 9 bases aligning to TRBD1. Germline-derived CDR1 and CDR2 are MNHEY and SVGAGI. The CDR3 length is 16 residues. V gave up 1 base and J gave up 4 bases; unmatched junction bases: 6. The CDR3 sequence: CASSYFGQGRADTQYF. The DNA of the CDR3 is TGTGCCAGCAGTTACTTCGGACAGGGGAGGGCAGATACGCAGTATTTT.

The rearrangement uses TRBV6-5 and TRBJ2-1; 7 bases line up with TRBD1. V shed 5 bases and J 5 bases; nucleotides not matched to a gene: 3. Germline assignment: CDR1 MNHEY and CDR2 SVGAGI. The CDR3 extends over 13 amino acids. CDR3 amino acids: CASSPGTDNEQFF. CDR3 DNA sequence: TGTGCCAGCAGTCCCGGGACAGACAATGAGCAGTTCTTC.

J is TRBJ2-3 and V is TRBV11-3, with D perhaps TRBD2 (5 bases). With 5 bases removed from V and 7 bases from J, the gap between germline ends came to 13 bases. CDR3 length equals 13 residues. Germline V gene data show CDR1 as SGHNT and CDR2 as YENEEA. The CDR3 DNA follows: TGTGCCAGCAGCCGGGGAGTCGTAAATACGCAGTATTTT. It specifies CASSRGVVNTQYF.